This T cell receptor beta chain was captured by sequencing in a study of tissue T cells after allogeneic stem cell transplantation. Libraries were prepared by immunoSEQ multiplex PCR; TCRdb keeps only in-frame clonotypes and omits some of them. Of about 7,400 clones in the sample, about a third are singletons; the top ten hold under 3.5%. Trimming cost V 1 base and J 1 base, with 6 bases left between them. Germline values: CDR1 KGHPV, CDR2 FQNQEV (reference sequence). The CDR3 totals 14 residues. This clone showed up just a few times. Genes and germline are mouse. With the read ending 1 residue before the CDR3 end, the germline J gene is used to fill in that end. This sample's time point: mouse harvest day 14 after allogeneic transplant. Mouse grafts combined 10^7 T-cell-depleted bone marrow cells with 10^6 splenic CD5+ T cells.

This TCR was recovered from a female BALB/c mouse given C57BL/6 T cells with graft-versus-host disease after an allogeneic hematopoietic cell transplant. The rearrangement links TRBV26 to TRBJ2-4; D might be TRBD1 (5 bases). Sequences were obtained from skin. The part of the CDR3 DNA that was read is TGTGCCAGCAGTCTGTTAGGGGGTCAAAACACCTTGTAC. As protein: CASSLLGGQNTLY. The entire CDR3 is CASSLLGGQNTLYF.